These 23 T cell receptor beta chains were all obtained from the same sample, sequenced in a study of shared clonotypes between healthy human individuals. The method was immunoSEQ multiplex PCR; TCRdb's version includes in-frame clones alone and lacks a portion of them. The table shows roughly 2,000,000 clones, with 93% occurring only once. In the naive CD8 group, cells lacked CD45RO and were positively selected for CCR7, so terminally differentiated effector memory CD45RA+ cells were left out. Sequenced: naive CD8+ T cells from PBMCs. These receptor sequences come from a man aged 18 to 29 in good health. Some clones in this sample may be carry-over from other donors' samples.

This clone is a singleton in its sample. V is TRBV6-6 and J is TRBJ2-2; D remains unclear. The CDR3 is 12 residues long. V dropped 9 bases and J dropped 5 bases, with 10 bases sitting between them. Germline V lookup: CDR1 MNHNY, CDR2 SVGAGI (reference sequence). CDR3 sequence: CASPGGTGELFF. CDR3 bases: TGTGCCAGTCCTGGCGGTACCGGGGAGCTGTTTTTT.

This clone was observed once. The rearrangement joins TRBV19 to TRBJ2-2; a possible D gene is TRBD1 (5 bases). CDR1 LNHDA and CDR2 SQIVND come from the germline V gene (reference sequence). The CDR3 runs to 18 residues. V dropped 0 bases and J dropped 1 base, with 15 bases sitting between them. The CDR3 region is CASSIDFRPTGNTGELFF. Here the CDR3 DNA reads TGTGCCAGTAGTATAGATTTTCGACCAACAGGGAACACCGGGGAGCTGTTTTTT. Looking up the rest from reference TRBV19 and TRBJ2-2 gives the full variable domain: DGGITQSPKYLFRKEGQNVTLSCEQNLNHDAMYWYRQDPGQGLRLIYYSQIVNDFQKGDIAEGYSVSREKKESFPLTVTSAQKNPTAFYLCASSIDFRPTGNTGELFFGEGSRLTVL.

With regard to this clone: The sample holds other DNA sequences that translate to the same CDR3. The CDR3 nucleotides read TGCAGCGTTGAAGGGGACAGCTACGAGCAGTACTTC. Residues: CSVEGDSYEQYF. The chain couples TRBV29-1 to TRBJ2-7, with 7 bases fitting TRBD1. CDR1 SQVTM and CDR2 ANQGSEA come from the germline V gene. After removal of 1 base from V and 3 bases from J, the junction contained 0 bases not matched to a gene. This CDR3 contains 12 residues.

This chain joins TRBV5-8 and TRBJ2-6; D gene unclear. Germline values: CDR1 SGHTS, CDR2 YDEGEE. The ends were cut back, 5 bases at V and 0 bases at J, with 3 bases in the middle. The CDR3 runs 13 residues. CDR3 sequence: CASRPSGANVLTF. In DNA, the CDR3 is TGTGCCAGCAGGCCCTCTGGGGCCAACGTCCTGACTTTC.

J is TRBJ2-6 and V is TRBV27; D is unresolved. The germline V and J ends were trimmed by 5 bases and 0 bases, with 8 bases remaining between them. CDR1 and CDR2 (germline): MNHEY, SMNVEV (reference sequence). The CDR3 length is 15 residues. CDR3 DNA sequence: TGTGCCAGCAGTCCGCATACCTCTGGGGCCAACGTCCTGACTTTC. Protein sequence: CASSPHTSGANVLTF. The variable domain in full, with the rest retrieved from reference TRBV27 and TRBJ2-6, is EAQVTQNPRYLITVTGKKLTVTCSQNMNHEYMSWYRQDPGLGLRQIYYSMNVEVTDKGDVPEGYKVSRKEKRNFPLILESPSPNQTSLYFCASSPHTSGANVLTFGAGSRLTVL.

The chain couples TRBV11-2 to TRBJ2-7; D gene uncertain. There are 11 residues in the CDR3. V shed 4 bases and J shed 6 bases, with 7 bases lying between them. Germline V gene lookup returns CDR1 SGHAT and CDR2 FQNNGV. CDR3 in DNA: TGTGCCAGCAGCTCCTCTCCCGAGCAGTACTTC. It specifies CASSSSPEQYF.

This clone has just one count. The V call is TRBV19, the J call TRBJ2-7, with D possibly TRBD1 on 6 matching bases. The V end was cut by 3 bases, the J end by 7 bases, with 19 bases between. Germline V CDR1 and CDR2: LNHDA, SQIVND (reference sequence). The length of the CDR3 is 15 residues. The CDR3 DNA is TGTGCCAGTAGTATTGGTGGGGGCACAGGGCGGGAGCAGTACTTC. Its protein is CASSIGGGTGREQYF. The complete variable domain, with remaining parts taken from reference TRBV19 and TRBJ2-7, reads DGGITQSPKYLFRKEGQNVTLSCEQNLNHDAMYWYRQDPGQGLRLIYYSQIVNDFQKGDIAEGYSVSREKKESFPLTVTSAQKNPTAFYLCASSIGGGTGREQYFGPGTRLTVT.

This chain connects TRBV27 to TRBJ2-3, with 10 bases identical to TRBD2. The CDR3 length is 19 residues. The ends lost 2 bases at V and 4 bases at J; junction bases unmatched: 15. The V gene's germline CDR1 is MNHEY and CDR2 SMNVEV (reference sequence). In nucleotides, the CDR3 is TGTGCCAGCAGTTTACTTTCGGCTAGCGGGAGTGTAGTTCCAGATACGCAGTATTTT. Translated, it gives CASSLLSASGSVVPDTQYF.

As regards this clone: Other nucleotide sequences in the sample specify the same CDR3. The V and J genes are TRBV7-3 and TRBJ2-7; 7 nucleotides agree with TRBD2. Unmatched junction bases numbered 2, after V lost 1 base and J lost 2 bases. CDR3 size: 14 residues. The germline V gene has CDR1 SGHTA and CDR2 FQGTGA. The CDR3 DNA follows: TGTGCCAGCAGCTTAATCGCGGGGGCCTACGAGCAGTACTTC. Amino acid sequence: CASSLIAGAYEQYF.

The gene calls are TRBV9 and TRBJ2-7; D call uncertain. Trimming shortened V by 0 bases and J by 2 bases, and 12 bases separated the two germline ends. This CDR3 comprises 15 residues. The germline V gene has CDR1 SGDLS and CDR2 YYNGEE. The CDR3 coding sequence is TGTGCCAGCAGCGTAGGGGCCAAGGACCCCTACGAGCAGTACTTC. This translates into CASSVGAKDPYEQYF. The entire variable domain, with the rest obtained from reference TRBV9 and TRBJ2-7, is as follows: DSGVTQTPKHLITATGQRVTLRCSPRSGDLSVYWYQQSLDQGLQFLIQYYNGEERAKGNILERFSAQQFPDLHSELNLSSLELGDSALYFCASSVGAKDPYEQYFGPGTRLTVT.

The chain joins TRBV5-6 to TRBJ2-5; 8 nucleotides agree with TRBD1. Germline V gene lookup returns CDR1 SGHDT and CDR2 YYEEEE. The V gene end was trimmed by 0 bases and the J gene end by 9 bases; junction bases not matched to a gene: 10. The CDR3 length is 15 residues. CDR3 coding DNA: TGTGCCAGCAGCTTGGGACAGACAGGGGTAACCTCCCAGTACTTC. Translation gives CASSLGQTGVTSQYF.

This clone was counted once. This chain links TRBV2 with TRBJ2-7; D is ambiguous. V was pared by 3 bases and J by 0 bases, with 12 bases between. This CDR3 comprises 15 residues. CDR1 and CDR2 from the germline V gene are SNHLY and FYNNEI. Here the CDR3 reads CASSDRWDISYEQYF. CDR3 in DNA: TGTGCCAGCAGTGATCGGTGGGATATCTCCTACGAGCAGTACTTC.

CDR3 sequence reads: CASSQVGDSYNEQFF. The CDR3 coding sequence is TGTGCCAGCAGCCAAGTAGGGGATTCCTACAATGAGCAGTTCTTC. The chain employs TRBV4-2 and TRBJ2-1, with a tentative D call TRBD1 (5 bases). From germline, CDR1 is LGHNA and CDR2 YNFKEQ. CDR3 size: 15 residues. Trimming shortened V by 1 base and J by 1 base, and 8 bases separated the two germline ends.

The chain recombines TRBV11-2 with TRBJ1-1, with 7 bases identical to TRBD1. Germline values: CDR1 SGHAT, CDR2 FQNNGV. J lost 7 bases, V lost 5 bases, and 13 bases had no gene match. The CDR3 runs 15 residues. The CDR3 protein is CASSPWGQRGSEAFF. The CDR3 nucleotides read TGTGCCAGCAGCCCATGGGGACAGCGGGGGAGTGAAGCTTTCTTT.

The rearrangement uses TRBV6-4 and TRBJ2-2, with D possibly TRBD2 on 6 matching bases. Germline V gene data show CDR1 as MRHNA and CDR2 as SNTAGT. This CDR3 has 16 residues. V was shortened by 6 bases and J by 2 bases, with 16 bases between the two germline ends. The CDR3 sequence is CASRELGGVNTGELFF. CDR3 sequence (DNA): TGTGCCAGCAGGGAGTTGGGGGGAGTCAACACCGGGGAGCTGTTTTTT.

The V and J genes are TRBV4-2 and TRBJ1-1, with D possibly matching TRBD1 (5 bases). Germline CDR1 reads LGHNA; CDR2 reads YNFKEQ. V was pared by 0 bases and J by 6 bases, with 14 bases between. The CDR3 runs 15 residues. For the CDR3, the DNA is TGTGCCAGCAGCCAAGAAATTGGTCAGGGCTCTGAAGCTTTCTTT. The encoded protein is CASSQEIGQGSEAFF.

The chain employs TRBV15 and TRBJ2-2, with a tentative D call TRBD1 (5 bases). Trimming removed 2 bases at V and 0 bases at J, with 10 bases between. Germline values: CDR1 LNHNV, CDR2 YYDKDF (reference sequence). There are 16 residues in the CDR3. DNA of the CDR3: TGTGCCACCAGCAGATTTGACAGTTCGAACACCGGGGAGCTGTTTTTT. This sequence encodes CATSRFDSSNTGELFF. Together with reference TRBV15 and TRBJ2-2, the CDR3 gives the full variable domain: DAMVIQNPRYQVTQFGKPVTLSCSQTLNHNVMYWYQQKSSQAPKLLFHYYDKDFNNEADTPDNFQSRRPNTSFCFLDIRSPGLGDTAMYLCATSRFDSSNTGELFFGEGSRLTVL.

V is TRBV5-1 and J is TRBJ1-2, with D possibly matching TRBD1 (5 bases). Germline V gene sequence: CDR1 SGHRS, CDR2 YFSETQ. The V end was cut by 4 bases, the J end by 7 bases, with 14 bases between. The CDR3 spans 13 residues. CDR3 region: CASSPPGGGGYTF. As DNA, the CDR3 is TGCGCCAGCAGCCCCCCGGGTGGGGGTGGCTACACCTTC.

This chain joins TRBV4-1 and TRBJ2-5, with TRBD1 matching over 9 bases. CDR3 length: 16 amino acids. Germline lookup yields CDR1 MGHRA and CDR2 YSYEKL. Germline trimming cut 2 bases from V and 2 bases from J; bases unmatched to any gene: 6. CDR3 nucleotide sequence: TGCGCCAGCAGCCAACCCACCGGGACAGGGCAAGAGACCCAGTACTTC. Translating it yields CASSQPTGTGQETQYF.

V is TRBV4-1 and J is TRBJ2-2; D call uncertain. Germline values: CDR1 MGHRA, CDR2 YSYEKL. CDR3 size: 13 residues. V dropped 2 bases and J dropped 4 bases, with 5 bases sitting between them. The CDR3 bases are TGCGCCAGCAGCCAAACTTCCACCGGGGAGCTGTTTTTT. Translating gives CASSQTSTGELFF.

This clone was observed a single time. The sample has other DNA sequences that encode this CDR3 too. The rearrangement joins TRBV9 to TRBJ2-7; D unclear. The CDR3 spans 15 residues. The germline gives CDR1 SGDLS, CDR2 YYNGEE. V was clipped by 0 bases and J by 0 bases, with 10 bases between them. CDR3 nucleotides: TGTGCCAGCAGCGTAGGCGGCGGCATCTCCTACGAGCAGTACTTC. This translates into CASSVGGGISYEQYF. Together with reference TRBV9 and TRBJ2-7, the CDR3 gives the full variable domain: DSGVTQTPKHLITATGQRVTLRCSPRSGDLSVYWYQQSLDQGLQFLIQYYNGEERAKGNILERFSAQQFPDLHSELNLSSLELGDSALYFCASSVGGGISYEQYFGPGTRLTVT.

The V call is TRBV30, the J call TRBJ2-1; tentatively, D is TRBD1 or TRBD2 (5 bases each). The CDR3 extends over 15 amino acids. Between the trimmed V and J ends, which lost 2 bases and 2 bases, there was a span of 13 bases. CDR1 and CDR2 (germline): GTSNPN, SVGIG (reference sequence). In DNA form, the CDR3 reads TGTGCCTGGAGTATGGGGGTAGGGCCCTACAATGAGCAGTTCTTC. It yields the protein CAWSMGVGPYNEQFF.

The chain recombines TRBV5-5 with TRBJ2-1; D is perhaps TRBD2 (5 bases). CDR1 is SGHKS, CDR2 YYEKEE, per germline (reference sequence). CDR3 length: 13 amino acids. The V end lost 4 bases, the J end lost 7 bases, and 12 bases lay between the germline ends. CDR3 sequence reads: CASSPGLANEQFF. The CDR3, as DNA: TGTGCCAGCAGCCCAGGACTGGCGAATGAGCAGTTCTTC.